This T cell receptor (beta chain) was recovered during a study of CD8+ T cells in alopecia areata. Background on the study: For 6 to 18 months, tofacitinib was taken, and 6 months off drug followed. Severity scoring for treated patients was based on the percentage of affected scalp area. The study, taken as a whole, reports: Researchers report lesional scalp, most notably alopecia totalis/universalis, outstripped normal scalp in clonality.

The germline V and J ends were trimmed by 0 bases and 3 bases, with 3 bases remaining between them. Germline V lookup: CDR1 SGHRS, CDR2 YFSETQ. The CDR3 extends over 12 amino acids. As the sequencing template, cDNA was produced by extracting RNA and reverse transcribing it. Here immunoSEQ multiplex PCR was the method, and the copy in TCRdb shows in-frame clones only, minus some. The repertoire holds 180,000 or so clones, 40% to 65% seen once, with about 9.4% in the top ten. Treatment indicated: oral pan-JAK inhibitor, 5-10 mg twice daily. As part of sample collection, lesional scalp punch biopsies and peripheral blood were taken from alopecia areata patients. Comments on this clone: Antigen: not known.

The chain uses TRBV5-1 and TRBJ1-1; D call uncertain. This TCR came from a human donor with alopecia areata. The material sequenced was CD8+ T cells sorted from blood, taken at roughly week 53, from a patient treated with tofacitinib. CDR3 amino acids: CASSLEDTEAFF. CDR3 in DNA: TGCGCCAGCAGCTTGGAGGACACTGAAGCTTTCTTT.